The sequence of this TCR beta chain was determined in a study of Graves' ophthalmopathy and Graves' hyperthyroidism. The study amplified TCR beta CDR3 regions using RNA transcripts. Second-round multiplex PCR came after first-round RT-PCR with HTBI primers. In TCRdb, the multiplex PCR reads were re-called with MiXCR into one record per CDR3 protein. The sample has around 590,000 distinct CDR3 sequences, 35% to 45% seen once. This CDR3 has 13 amino acids. CDR1 and CDR2 (germline): SGHTA, FQGNSA. Among the exclusions were patients with other autoimmune diseases, uncontrolled infections, pregnancy or lactation. Points from the study as a whole: Blood contained most expanded thyroid clonotypes exceeding 0.001 frequency.

As regards this clonotype: Its antigen is still unknown. A much more abundant neighbour one base away suggests this may be a read error.

Sequencing input: peripheral blood or thyroid tissue (not recorded which). This TCR derives from an adult man with Graves' hyperthyroidism. V gene TRBV7-2 combines with J gene TRBJ2-5; D gene uncertain. The CDR3 region is CVSSLDRIETQYF. In DNA, the CDR3 is TGTGTCAGCAGCTTAGATAGGATAGAGACCCAGTACTTC.